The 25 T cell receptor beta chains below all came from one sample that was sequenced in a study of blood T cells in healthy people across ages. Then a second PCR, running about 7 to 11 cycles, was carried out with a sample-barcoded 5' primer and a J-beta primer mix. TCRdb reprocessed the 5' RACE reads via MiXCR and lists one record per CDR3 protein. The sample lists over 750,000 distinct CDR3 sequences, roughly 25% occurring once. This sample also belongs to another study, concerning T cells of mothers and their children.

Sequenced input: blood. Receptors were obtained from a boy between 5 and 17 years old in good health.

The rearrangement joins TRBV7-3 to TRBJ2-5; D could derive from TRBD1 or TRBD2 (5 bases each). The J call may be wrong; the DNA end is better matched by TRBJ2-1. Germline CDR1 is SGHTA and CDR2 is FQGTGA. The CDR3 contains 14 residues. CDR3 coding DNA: TGTGCCAGCAGCTCCGGGGCCTATCACGATGAGCAGTTCTTC. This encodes CASSSGAYHDEQFF.

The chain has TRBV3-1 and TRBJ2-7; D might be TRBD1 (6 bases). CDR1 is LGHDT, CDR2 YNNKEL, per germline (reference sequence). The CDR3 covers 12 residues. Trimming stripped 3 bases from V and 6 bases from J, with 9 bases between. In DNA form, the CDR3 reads TGTGCCAGCAGCCAGGACAGCCGCGAGCAGTACTTC. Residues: CASSQDSREQYF.

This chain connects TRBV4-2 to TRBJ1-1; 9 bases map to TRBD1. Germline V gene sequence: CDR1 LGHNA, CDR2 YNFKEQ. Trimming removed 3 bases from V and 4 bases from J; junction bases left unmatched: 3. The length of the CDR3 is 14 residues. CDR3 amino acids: CASSHLQGATEAFF. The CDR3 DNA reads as TGTGCCAGCAGCCACCTACAGGGGGCCACTGAAGCTTTCTTT.

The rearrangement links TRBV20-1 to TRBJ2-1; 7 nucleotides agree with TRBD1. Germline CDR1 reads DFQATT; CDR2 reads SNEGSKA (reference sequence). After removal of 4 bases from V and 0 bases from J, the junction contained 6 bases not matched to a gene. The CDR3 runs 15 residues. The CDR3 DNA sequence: TGCAGTGCTAAAAGGGGGCAGAGCTCCTACAATGAGCAGTTCTTC. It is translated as CSAKRGQSSYNEQFF.

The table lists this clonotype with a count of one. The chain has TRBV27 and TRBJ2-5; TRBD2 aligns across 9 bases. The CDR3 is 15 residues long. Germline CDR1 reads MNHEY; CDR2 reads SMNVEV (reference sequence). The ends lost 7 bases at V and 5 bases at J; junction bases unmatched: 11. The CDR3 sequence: CASTGTIAGAETQYF. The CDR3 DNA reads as TGTGCCAGCACCGGGACCATAGCGGGAGCGGAGACCCAGTACTTC.

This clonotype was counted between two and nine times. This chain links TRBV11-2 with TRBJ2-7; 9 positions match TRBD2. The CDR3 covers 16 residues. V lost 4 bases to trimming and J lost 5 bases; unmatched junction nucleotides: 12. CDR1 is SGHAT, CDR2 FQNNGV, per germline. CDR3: CASSSETTSGSNEQYF. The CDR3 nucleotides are TGTGCCAGCAGCTCTGAAACGACTAGCGGTTCCAACGAGCAGTACTTC.

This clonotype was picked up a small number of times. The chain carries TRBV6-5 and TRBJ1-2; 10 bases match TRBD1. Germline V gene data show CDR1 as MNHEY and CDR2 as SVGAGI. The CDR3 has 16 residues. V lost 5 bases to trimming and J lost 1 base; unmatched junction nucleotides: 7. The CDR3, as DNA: TGTGCCAGCAGTCCTACTGGACAGGGGGGTAACTATGGCTACACCTTC. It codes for CASSPTGQGGNYGYTF.

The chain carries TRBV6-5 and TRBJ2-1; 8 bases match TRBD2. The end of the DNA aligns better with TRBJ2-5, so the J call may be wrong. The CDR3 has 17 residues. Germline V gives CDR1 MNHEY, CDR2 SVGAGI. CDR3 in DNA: TGTGCCAGCAGTTATTCTGTGGTCGGGGGGGAAGGGGAGACCCAGTACTTC. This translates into CASSYSVVGGEGETQYF.

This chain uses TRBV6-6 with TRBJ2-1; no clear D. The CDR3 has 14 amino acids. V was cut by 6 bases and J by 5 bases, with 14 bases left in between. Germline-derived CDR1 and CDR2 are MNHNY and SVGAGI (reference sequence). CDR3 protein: CASSHFESDNEQFF. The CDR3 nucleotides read TGTGCCAGCAGCCACTTTGAATCTGACAATGAGCAGTTCTTC.

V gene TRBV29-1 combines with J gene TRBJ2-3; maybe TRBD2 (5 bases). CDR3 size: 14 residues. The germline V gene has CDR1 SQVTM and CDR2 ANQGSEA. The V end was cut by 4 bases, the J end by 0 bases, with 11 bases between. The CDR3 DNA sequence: TGCAGCGTTGCTAGGCTAGCAAGCACAGATACGCAGTATTTT. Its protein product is CSVARLASTDTQYF.

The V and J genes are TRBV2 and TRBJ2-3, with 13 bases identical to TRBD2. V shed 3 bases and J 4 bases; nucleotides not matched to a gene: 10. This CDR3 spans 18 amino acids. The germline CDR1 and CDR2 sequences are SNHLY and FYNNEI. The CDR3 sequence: CASSETGLGLAGADTQYF. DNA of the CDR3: TGTGCCAGCAGTGAGACGGGCCTCGGACTAGCGGGAGCAGATACGCAGTATTTT.

CDR3 in DNA: TGTGCCAGCAGTTACGGGACAGACTACACTGAAGCTTTCTTT. It is translated as CASSYGTDYTEAFF. The chain combines TRBV6-5 with TRBJ1-1; 7 bases map to TRBD1. With V trimmed by 2 bases and J by 3 bases, 3 bases remained unmatched. The CDR3 extends over 14 amino acids. Germline V gene sequence: CDR1 MNHEY, CDR2 SVGAGI.

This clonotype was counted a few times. Written as DNA, the CDR3 is TGTGCCAGCAGTGTTGGGACAGGGAACTACAATGAGCAGTTCTTC. As protein: CASSVGTGNYNEQFF. The chain recombines TRBV2 with TRBJ2-5; 9 bases are a match to TRBD1. The end of the DNA is better explained by TRBJ2-1, so the J call may be wrong. Germline CDR1 is SNHLY and CDR2 is FYNNEI. The CDR3 is 15 amino acids.

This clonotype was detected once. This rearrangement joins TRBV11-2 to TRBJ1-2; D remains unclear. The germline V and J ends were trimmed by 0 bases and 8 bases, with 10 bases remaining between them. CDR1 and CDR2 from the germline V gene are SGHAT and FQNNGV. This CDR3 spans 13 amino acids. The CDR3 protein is CASSLESAEGYTF. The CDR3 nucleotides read TGTGCCAGCAGCTTAGAGAGCGCCGAGGGCTACACCTTC.

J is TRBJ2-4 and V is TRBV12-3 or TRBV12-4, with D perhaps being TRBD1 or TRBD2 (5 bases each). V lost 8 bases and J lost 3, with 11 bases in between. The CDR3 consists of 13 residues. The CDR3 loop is CASEGFGKNIQYF. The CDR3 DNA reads TGTGCCAGCGAGGGGTTTGGCAAAAACATTCAGTACTTC.

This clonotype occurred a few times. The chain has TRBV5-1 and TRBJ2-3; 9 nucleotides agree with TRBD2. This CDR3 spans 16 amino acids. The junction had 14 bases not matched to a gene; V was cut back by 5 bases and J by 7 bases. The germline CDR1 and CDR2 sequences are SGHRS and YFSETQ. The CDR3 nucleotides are TGCGCCAGCAGTTACGACGTGGCGGGAGGGCCAAATACGCAGTATTTT. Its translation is CASSYDVAGGPNTQYF. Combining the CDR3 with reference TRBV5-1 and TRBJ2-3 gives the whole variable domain KAGVTQTPRYLIKTRGQQVTLSCSPISGHRSVSWYQQTPGQGLQFLFEYFSETQRNKGNFPGRFSGRQFSNSRSEMNVSTLELGDSALYLCASSYDVAGGPNTQYFGPGTRLTVL.

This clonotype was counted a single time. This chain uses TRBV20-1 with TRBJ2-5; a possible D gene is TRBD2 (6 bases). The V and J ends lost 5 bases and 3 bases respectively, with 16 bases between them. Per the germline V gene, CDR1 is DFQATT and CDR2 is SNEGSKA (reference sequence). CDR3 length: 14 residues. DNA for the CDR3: TGCAGTGCTCCTACTACCGGGAGAGAAGAGACCCAGTACTTC. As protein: CSAPTTGREETQYF.

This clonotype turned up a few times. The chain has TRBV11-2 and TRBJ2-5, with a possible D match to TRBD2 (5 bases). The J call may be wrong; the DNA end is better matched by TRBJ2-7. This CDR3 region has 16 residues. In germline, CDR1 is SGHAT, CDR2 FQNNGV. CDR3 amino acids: CASSPPPAGGNYEQYF. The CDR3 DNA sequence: TGTGCCAGCAGCCCACCCCCGGCAGGAGGAAACTACGAGCAGTACTTC.

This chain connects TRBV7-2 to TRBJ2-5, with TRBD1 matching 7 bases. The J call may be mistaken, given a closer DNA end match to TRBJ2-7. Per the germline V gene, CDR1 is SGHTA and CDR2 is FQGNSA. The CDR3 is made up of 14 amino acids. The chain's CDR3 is CASSSSRGPYEQYF. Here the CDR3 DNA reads TGTGCCAGCAGCTCCTCTAGGGGGCCTTACGAGCAGTACTTC.

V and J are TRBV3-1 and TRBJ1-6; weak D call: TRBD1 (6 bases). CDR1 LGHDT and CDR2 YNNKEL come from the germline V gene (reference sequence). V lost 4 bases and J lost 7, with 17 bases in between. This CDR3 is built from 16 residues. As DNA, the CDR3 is TGTGCCAGCAGCCGGAGGGGGGGAGGCTGGAATTCACCCCTCCACTTT. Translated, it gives CASSRRGGGWNSPLHF. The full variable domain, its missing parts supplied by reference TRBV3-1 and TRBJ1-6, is DTAVSQTPKYLVTQMGNDKSIKCEQNLGHDTMYWYKQDSKKFLKIMFSYNNKELIINETVPNRFSPKSPDKAHLNLHINSLELGDSAVYFCASSRRGGGWNSPLHFGNGTRLTVT.

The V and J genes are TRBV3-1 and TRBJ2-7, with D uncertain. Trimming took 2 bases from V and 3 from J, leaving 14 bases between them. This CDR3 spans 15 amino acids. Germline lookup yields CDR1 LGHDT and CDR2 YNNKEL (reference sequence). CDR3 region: CASSQLPSGVYEQYF. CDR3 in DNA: TGTGCCAGCAGCCAACTTCCCTCAGGCGTCTACGAGCAGTACTTC.

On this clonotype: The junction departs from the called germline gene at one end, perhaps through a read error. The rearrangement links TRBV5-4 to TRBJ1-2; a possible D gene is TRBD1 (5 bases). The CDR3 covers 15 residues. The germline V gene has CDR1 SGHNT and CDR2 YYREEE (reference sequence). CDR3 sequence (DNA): TGTGCCAGCAGCGTGCAGGGTGCCGCTTACCGAGGCTATACCTTC. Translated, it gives CASSVQGAAYRGYTF. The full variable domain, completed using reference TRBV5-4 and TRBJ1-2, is ETGVTQSPTHLIKTRGQQVTLRCSSQSGHNTVSWYQQALGQGPQFIFQYYREEENGRGNFPPRFSGLQFPNYSSELNVNALELDDSALYLCASSVQGAAYRGYTFGSGTRLTVV.

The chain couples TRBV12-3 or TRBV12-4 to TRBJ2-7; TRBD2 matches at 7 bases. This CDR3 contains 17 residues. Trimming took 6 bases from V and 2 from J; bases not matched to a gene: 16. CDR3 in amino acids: CASRDIHGASGTYEQYF. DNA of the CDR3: TGTGCCAGCAGGGACATCCATGGGGCTAGCGGAACCTACGAGCAGTACTTC.

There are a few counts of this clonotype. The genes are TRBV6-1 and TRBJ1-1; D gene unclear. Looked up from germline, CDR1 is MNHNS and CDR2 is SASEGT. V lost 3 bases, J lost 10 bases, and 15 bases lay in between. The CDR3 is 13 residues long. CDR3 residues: CASSDQVHLGAFF. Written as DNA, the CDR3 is TGTGCCAGCAGTGACCAGGTACATCTGGGAGCTTTCTTT.

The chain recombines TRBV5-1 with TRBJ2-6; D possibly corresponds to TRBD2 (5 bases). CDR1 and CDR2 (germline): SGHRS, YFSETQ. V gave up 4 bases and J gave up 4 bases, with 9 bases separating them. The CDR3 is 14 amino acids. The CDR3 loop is CASSPGVGANVLTF. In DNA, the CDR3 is TGCGCCAGCAGCCCCGGGGTGGGGGCCAACGTCCTGACTTTC.